The next 20 T cell receptor beta chains were all read from a single sample in a study of cytomegalovirus exposure and HLA in healthy donors. A multiplex PCR was run with 60 Vbeta primers and 13 Jbeta primers. Sequencing used immunoSEQ multiplex PCR; TCRdb keeps in-frame clones, though not all of them. The sample holds 150,000 to 200,000 clones, roughly 71% seen once. The specimen was PBMCs. These receptors were obtained from a girl aged 10-17 years in good health and CMV-seronegative.

This rearrangement joins TRBV11-2 to TRBJ1-1; D is perhaps TRBD1 (6 bases). V was trimmed by 4 bases and J by 10 bases, leaving 16 bases between them. From germline, CDR1 is SGHAT and CDR2 FQNNGV. The CDR3 consists of 13 residues. The chain's CDR3 is CASSSLQGGGAFF. The CDR3 DNA is TGTGCCAGCAGCTCCCTCCAAGGGGGTGGAGCTTTCTTT.

Only a few counts were recorded for this clone. The chain carries TRBV11-3 and TRBJ2-1; perhaps TRBD1 as D (6 bases). The germline V and J ends were trimmed by 5 bases and 8 bases, with 13 bases remaining between them. The CDR3 length is 13 residues. The germline gives CDR1 SGHNT, CDR2 YENEEA. In DNA form, the CDR3 reads TGTGCCAGCAGCCCGGGGACAACCCATGAGCAGTTCTTC. This codes for CASSPGTTHEQFF.

The chain uses TRBV7-6 and TRBJ1-4, with a weak D call TRBD1 (5 bases). From germline, CDR1 is SGHVS and CDR2 FNYEAQ. The CDR3 extends over 13 amino acids. Between the trimmed V and J ends, which lost 5 bases and 8 bases, there was a span of 12 bases. The CDR3 DNA is TGTGCCAGCAGCCCGGGGGAGGGAGAAAAACTGTTTTTT. Translating gives CASSPGEGEKLFF.

CDR3 protein: CASSPGTGINYGYTF. The DNA of the CDR3 is TGTGCCAGCAGTCCCGGGACAGGAATTAACTATGGCTACACCTTC. The chain joins TRBV5-8 to TRBJ1-2; 8 bases match TRBD1. V was clipped by 5 bases and J by 1 base; unmatched bases: 7. Per germline, CDR1 SGHTS and CDR2 YDEGEE. The CDR3 is 15 amino acids.

The V and J genes are TRBV6-6 and TRBJ1-1; possible D gene TRBD1, 6 bases. The CDR3 runs to 15 residues. V lost 5 bases, J lost 2 bases, and 15 bases lay in between. Germline V gene data show CDR1 as MNHNY and CDR2 as SVGAGI (reference sequence). CDR3: CASSTSGQPNTEAFF. The DNA for the CDR3 is TGTGCCAGCAGTACCTCCGGACAGCCCAACACTGAAGCTTTCTTT.

CDR3 DNA: TGTGCCAGCAGCCTCCGGGGGGTTGGGGGCTACACCTTC. It is translated as CASSLRGVGGYTF. The chain joins TRBV7-9 to TRBJ1-2, with a weak D call TRBD1 (5 bases). The V gene lost 5 bases and the J gene lost 8 bases, with 15 bases spanning the gap. This CDR3 has 13 residues. Germline V lookup: CDR1 SEHNR, CDR2 FQNEAQ (reference sequence).

This clone was seen a handful of times. This chain connects TRBV2 to TRBJ2-2, with a weak D call TRBD1 (5 bases). Germline assignment: CDR1 SNHLY and CDR2 FYNNEI. Trimming left V 1 base short and J 4 bases short, with 7 bases between. The CDR3 spans 14 residues. The chain's CDR3 is CASSEDRFTGELFF. The CDR3 nucleotides read TGTGCCAGCAGTGAAGACAGGTTCACCGGGGAGCTGTTTTTT.

J is TRBJ1-4 and V is TRBV6-1; 9 nucleotides align to TRBD1. Trimming took 2 bases from V and 7 from J; bases not matched to a gene: 8. The CDR3 sequence is 16 residues long. Germline values: CDR1 MNHNS, CDR2 SASEGT. CDR3 in amino acids: CASSETGGMLSEKLFF. Written as DNA, the CDR3 is TGTGCCAGCAGTGAAACAGGGGGCATGTTAAGTGAAAAACTGTTTTTT.

The chain employs TRBV4-1 and TRBJ1-2; 7 bases align to TRBD1. CDR1 is MGHRA, CDR2 YSYEKL, per germline. The CDR3 contains 14 residues. The V gene end was trimmed by 0 bases and the J gene end by 3 bases; junction bases not matched to a gene: 1. CDR3 residues: CASSQEGQYYGYTF. Here the CDR3 DNA reads TGCGCCAGCAGCCAAGAGGGACAGTACTATGGCTACACCTTC.

V gene TRBV7-3 combines with J gene TRBJ2-1, with 15 bases matching TRBD2. Germline loops: CDR1 SGHTA, CDR2 FQGTGA. This CDR3 contains 17 residues. V shed 4 bases, J shed 9 bases, and the junction held 10 bases outside the gene matches. The DNA for the CDR3 is TGTGCCAGCAGCTCTACACGGACTAGCGGGGGGGCCAGTGAGCAGTTCTTC. This sequence encodes CASSSTRTSGGASEQFF.

The rearrangement joins TRBV5-1 to TRBJ2-3, with D maybe TRBD1 (6 bases). Trimming removed 5 bases from V and 3 bases from J, with 16 bases in between. Germline V CDR1 and CDR2: SGHRS, YFSETQ. This CDR3 contains 15 residues. CDR3 residues: CASSRGTLRTDTQYF. In DNA form, the CDR3 reads TGCGCCAGCAGTCGTGGGACACTCCGAACAGATACGCAGTATTTT.

The V call is TRBV9, the J call TRBJ1-3, with TRBD1 matching over 7 bases. J lost 0 bases, V lost 4 bases, and 10 bases had no gene match. The CDR3 is made up of 17 amino acids. Germline V gives CDR1 SGDLS, CDR2 YYNGEE. For the CDR3, the DNA is TGTGCCAGCAGCCCCTCTGACCCAGGGGGCTCTGGAAACACCATATATTTT. Its protein product is CASSPSDPGGSGNTIYF.

This clone was recorded only once. The chain carries TRBV5-1 and TRBJ1-1, with 7 positions matching TRBD1. Germline loops: CDR1 SGHRS, CDR2 YFSETQ. The trim removed 3 bases at V and 6 bases at J, leaving 8 bases unmatched. This CDR3 comprises 14 residues. The CDR3 DNA reads as TGCGCCAGCAGCTCGACAACCAGGGGGGCTGAAGCTTTCTTT. Its protein product is CASSSTTRGAEAFF.

The V gene is TRBV4-1, the J gene TRBJ1-2; 7 bases align to TRBD1. Germline assignment: CDR1 MGHRA and CDR2 YSYEKL. CDR3 length: 13 amino acids. J lost 4 bases, V lost 2 bases, and 1 base had no gene match. Here the CDR3 DNA reads TGCGCCAGCAGCCAACCAGGGGGCTATGGCTACACCTTC. This encodes CASSQPGGYGYTF.

The chain has TRBV29-1 and TRBJ2-1; D call uncertain. The CDR3 extends over 8 amino acids. Germline CDR1 SQVTM, CDR2 ANQGSEA. As DNA, the CDR3 is TGCAGACCAGGTTGTGAGTTCTTC. This encodes CRPGCEFF.

The CDR3 nucleotides are TGTGCCAGCAGCTCGACAGGGACTGGAAACACCATATATTTT. Translating gives CASSSTGTGNTIYF. This rearrangement joins TRBV28 to TRBJ1-3, with 7 bases identical to TRBD1. The trim removed 6 bases at V and 2 bases at J, leaving 4 bases unmatched. This CDR3 has 14 amino acids. Germline CDR1 and CDR2: MDHEN and SYDVKM. The whole variable domain, remainder taken from reference TRBV28 and TRBJ1-3, is DVKVTQSSRYLVKRTGEKVFLECVQDMDHENMFWYRQDPGLGLRLIYFSYDVKMKEKGDIPEGYSVSREKKERFSLILESASTNQTSMYLCASSSTGTGNTIYFGEGSWLTVV.

The chain employs TRBV7-9 and TRBJ1-1; TRBD1 is a possible D gene (5 bases). CDR1 is SEHNR and CDR2 is FQNEAQ in the germline V gene (reference sequence). The CDR3 totals 13 residues. Deletions cut 5 bases from V and 8 bases from J, with 15 bases between. CDR3 nucleotide sequence: TGTGCCAGCAGCATAGGGGCCCCTCAGGAAGCTTTCTTT. It specifies CASSIGAPQEAFF.

The rearrangement joins TRBV19 to TRBJ1-5; 8 positions agree with TRBD1. The CDR3 contains 14 residues. V trimming: 6 bases; J trimming: 6 bases; junction bases outside the gene matches: 7. Germline CDR1 reads LNHDA; CDR2 reads SQIVND (reference sequence). CDR3 DNA sequence: TGTGCCAGTAGCGTGGACAGGGCCAGTCAGCCCCAGCATTTT. Translated, it gives CASSVDRASQPQHF. Drawing the rest from reference TRBV19 and TRBJ1-5, the complete variable domain is DGGITQSPKYLFRKEGQNVTLSCEQNLNHDAMYWYRQDPGQGLRLIYYSQIVNDFQKGDIAEGYSVSREKKESFPLTVTSAQKNPTAFYLCASSVDRASQPQHFGDGTRLSIL.

The CDR3: CASSYSADRGYEQYF. CDR3 in DNA: TGTGCCAGCAGTTACTCTGCAGATCGGGGCTACGAGCAGTACTTC. The chain employs TRBV6-5 and TRBJ2-7, with D maybe TRBD2 (5 bases). There are 15 residues in the CDR3. Germline CDR1 MNHEY, CDR2 SVGAGI. The V and J ends lost 0 bases and 3 bases respectively, with 12 bases between them.

The chain uses TRBV5-4 and TRBJ2-5; 13 bases are a match to TRBD2. CDR3 size: 15 residues. Germline CDR1 SGHNT, CDR2 YYREEE (reference sequence). The J segment lost 5 bases and the V segment lost 4 bases, leaving 5 bases of the junction unmatched. The chain's CDR3 is CASSQTSGGTETQYF. Written as DNA, the CDR3 is TGTGCCAGCAGCCAGACTAGCGGGGGGACGGAGACCCAGTACTTC.